One T cell receptor beta chain is described in this entry. Its antigen is currently unknown. The record originates from a study of shared clonotypes between healthy human individuals. 200 to 250 ng DNA, 30,000 or so T cell genomes, went into each sorted-subset replicate PCR. Sequenced by immunoSEQ multiplex PCR; TCRdb stores in-frame clones only, minus some. The table shows about 1 million clones, with approximately 68% occurring only once. Study-wide points: Depth was large, yet rarefaction showed that sorted-subset sequencing was incomplete.

The V gene lost 4 bases and the J gene lost 5 bases, with 11 bases spanning the gap. This CDR3 spans 13 amino acids. Germline assignment: CDR1 SGHTA and CDR2 FQGNSA. The sequence was obtained from a man between 18 and 29 years old in good health. Material for sequencing was memory CD4+ T cells sorted from blood. Subset noted: CD45RA-negative fraction. This chain links TRBV7-2 with TRBJ1-1, with D maybe TRBD1 (5 bases). The CDR3 here is CASSSGISTEAFF. In DNA form, the CDR3 reads TGTGCCAGCAGCTCAGGGATTTCGACTGAAGCTTTCTTT.